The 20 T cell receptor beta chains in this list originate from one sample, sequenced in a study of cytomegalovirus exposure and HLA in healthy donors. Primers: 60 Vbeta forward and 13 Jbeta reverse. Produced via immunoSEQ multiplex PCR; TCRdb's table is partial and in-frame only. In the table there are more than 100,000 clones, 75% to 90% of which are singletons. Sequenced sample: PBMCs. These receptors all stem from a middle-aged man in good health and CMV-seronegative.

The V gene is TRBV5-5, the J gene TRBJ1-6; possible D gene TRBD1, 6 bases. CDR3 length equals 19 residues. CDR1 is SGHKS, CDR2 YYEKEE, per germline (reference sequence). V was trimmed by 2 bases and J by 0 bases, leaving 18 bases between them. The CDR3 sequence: CASSFQTFPGASYNSPLHF. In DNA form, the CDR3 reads TGTGCCAGCAGCTTCCAGACATTCCCAGGGGCCTCCTATAATTCACCCCTCCACTTT. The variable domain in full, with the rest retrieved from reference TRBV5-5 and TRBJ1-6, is DAGVTQSPTHLIKTRGQQVTLRCSPISGHKSVSWYQQVLGQGPQFIFQYYEKEERGRGNFPDRFSARQFPNYSSELNVNALLLGDSALYLCASSFQTFPGASYNSPLHFGNGTRLTVT.

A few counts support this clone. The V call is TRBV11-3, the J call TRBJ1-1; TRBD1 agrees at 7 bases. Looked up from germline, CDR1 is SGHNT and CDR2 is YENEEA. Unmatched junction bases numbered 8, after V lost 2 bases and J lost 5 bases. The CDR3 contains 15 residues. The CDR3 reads CASSLKPGQRTEAFF. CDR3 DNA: TGTGCCAGCAGCTTAAAGCCGGGACAGAGAACTGAAGCTTTCTTT. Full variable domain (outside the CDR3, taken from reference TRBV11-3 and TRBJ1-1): EAGVVQSPRYKIIEKKQPVAFWCNPISGHNTLYWYLQNLGQGPELLIRYENEEAVDDSQLPKDRFSAERLKGVDSTLKIQPAELGDSAVYLCASSLKPGQRTEAFFGQGTRLTVV.

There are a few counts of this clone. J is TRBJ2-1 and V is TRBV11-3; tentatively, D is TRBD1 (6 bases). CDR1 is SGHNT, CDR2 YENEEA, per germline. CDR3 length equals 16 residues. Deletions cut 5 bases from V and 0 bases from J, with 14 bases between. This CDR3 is CASSVRDTSSYNEQFF. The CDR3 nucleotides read TGTGCCAGCAGCGTCCGGGACACGAGCTCCTACAATGAGCAGTTCTTC.

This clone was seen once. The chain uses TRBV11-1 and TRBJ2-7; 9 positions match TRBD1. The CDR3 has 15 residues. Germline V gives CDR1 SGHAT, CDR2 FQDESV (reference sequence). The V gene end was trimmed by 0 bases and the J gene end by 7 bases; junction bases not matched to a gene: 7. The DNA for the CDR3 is TGTGCCAGCAGCTTAGCACAGGGGGCGCATGAGGAGCAGTACTTC. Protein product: CASSLAQGAHEEQYF.

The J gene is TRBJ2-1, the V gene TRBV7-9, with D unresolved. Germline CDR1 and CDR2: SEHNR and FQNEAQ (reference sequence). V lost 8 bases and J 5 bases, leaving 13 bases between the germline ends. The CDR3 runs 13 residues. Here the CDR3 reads CASLASPHNEQFF. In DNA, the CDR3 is TGTGCCAGCCTTGCGTCCCCCCACAATGAGCAGTTCTTC.

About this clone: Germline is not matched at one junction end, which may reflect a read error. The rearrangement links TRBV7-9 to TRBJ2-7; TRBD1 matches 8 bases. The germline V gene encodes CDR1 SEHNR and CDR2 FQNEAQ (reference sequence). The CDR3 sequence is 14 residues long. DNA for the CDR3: TGTTCCAGCAGCTTCCGGGACAGGCTTTACGAGCAGTACTTC. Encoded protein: CSSSFRDRLYEQYF. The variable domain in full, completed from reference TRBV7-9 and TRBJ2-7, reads DTGVSQNPRHKITKRGQNVTFRCDPISEHNRLYWYRQTLGQGPEFLTYFQNEAQLEKSRLLSDRFSAERPKGSFSTLEIQRTEQGDSAMYLCSSSFRDRLYEQYFGPGTRLTVT.

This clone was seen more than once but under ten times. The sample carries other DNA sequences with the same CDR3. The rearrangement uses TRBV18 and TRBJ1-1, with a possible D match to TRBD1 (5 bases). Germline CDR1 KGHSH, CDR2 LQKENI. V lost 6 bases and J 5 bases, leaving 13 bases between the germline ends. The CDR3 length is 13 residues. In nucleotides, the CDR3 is TGTGCCAGCTCCCAAGGGGAGGGGACTGAAGCTTTCTTT. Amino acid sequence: CASSQGEGTEAFF.

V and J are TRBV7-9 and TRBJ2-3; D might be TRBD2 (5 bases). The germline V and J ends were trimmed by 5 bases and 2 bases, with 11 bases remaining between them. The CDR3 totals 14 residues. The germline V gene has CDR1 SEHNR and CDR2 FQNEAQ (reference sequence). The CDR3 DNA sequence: TGTGCCAGCAGCCGTAGCGACAACACAGATACGCAGTATTTT. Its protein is CASSRSDNTDTQYF. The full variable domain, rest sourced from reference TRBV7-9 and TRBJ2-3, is DTGVSQNPRHKITKRGQNVTFRCDPISEHNRLYWYRQTLGQGPEFLTYFQNEAQLEKSRLLSDRFSAERPKGSFSTLEIQRTEQGDSAMYLCASSRSDNTDTQYFGPGTRLTVL.

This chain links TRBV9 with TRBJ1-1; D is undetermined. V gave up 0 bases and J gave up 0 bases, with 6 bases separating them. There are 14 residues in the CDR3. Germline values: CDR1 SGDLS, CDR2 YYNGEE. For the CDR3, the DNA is TGTGCCAGCAGCGTAGACGGAGTGAACACTGAAGCTTTCTTT. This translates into CASSVDGVNTEAFF. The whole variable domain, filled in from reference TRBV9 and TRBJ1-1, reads DSGVTQTPKHLITATGQRVTLRCSPRSGDLSVYWYQQSLDQGLQFLIQYYNGEERAKGNILERFSAQQFPDLHSELNLSSLELGDSALYFCASSVDGVNTEAFFGQGTRLTVV.

The CDR3 DNA reads as TGTGCCAGCAGCCTCCGGACAGCTTTGAACACTGAAGCTTTCTTT. Amino acids: CASSLRTALNTEAFF. The chain employs TRBV7-8 and TRBJ1-1; TRBD1 is a possible D gene (6 bases). The germline V gene encodes CDR1 SGHVS and CDR2 FQNEAQ. CDR3 length: 15 residues. V gave up 5 bases and J gave up 0 bases, with 13 bases separating them.

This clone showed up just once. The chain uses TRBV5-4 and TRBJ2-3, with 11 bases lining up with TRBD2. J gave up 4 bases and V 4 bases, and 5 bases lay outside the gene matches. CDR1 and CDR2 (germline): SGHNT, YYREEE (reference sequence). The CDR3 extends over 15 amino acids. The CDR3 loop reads CASSRTSGSADTQYF. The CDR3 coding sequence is TGTGCCAGCAGCCGAACTAGCGGGAGTGCAGATACGCAGTATTTT.

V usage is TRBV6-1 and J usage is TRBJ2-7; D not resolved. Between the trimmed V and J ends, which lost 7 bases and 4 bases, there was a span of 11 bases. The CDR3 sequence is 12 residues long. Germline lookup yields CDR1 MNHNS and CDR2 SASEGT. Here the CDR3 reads CASTLEVYEQYF. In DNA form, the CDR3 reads TGTGCCAGCACCCTCGAGGTATACGAGCAGTACTTC.

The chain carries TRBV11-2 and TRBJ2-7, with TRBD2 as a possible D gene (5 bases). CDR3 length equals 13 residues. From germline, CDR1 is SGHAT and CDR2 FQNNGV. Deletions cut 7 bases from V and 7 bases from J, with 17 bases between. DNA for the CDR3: TGTGCCAGCAACTCCGGGATCCCGGAAGAGCAGTACTTC. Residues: CASNSGIPEEQYF.

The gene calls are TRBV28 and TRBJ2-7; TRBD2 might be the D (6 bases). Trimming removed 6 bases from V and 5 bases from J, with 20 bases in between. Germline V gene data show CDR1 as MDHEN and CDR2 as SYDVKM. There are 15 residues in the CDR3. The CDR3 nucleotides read TGTGCCAGCAGCGACCCGGGCTCAAGGGAGGACGAGCAGTACTTC. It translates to CASSDPGSREDEQYF.

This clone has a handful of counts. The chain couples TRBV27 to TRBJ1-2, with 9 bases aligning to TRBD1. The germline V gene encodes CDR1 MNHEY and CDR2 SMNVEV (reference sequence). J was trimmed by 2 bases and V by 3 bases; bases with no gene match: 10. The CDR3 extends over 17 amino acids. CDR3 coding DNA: TGTGCCAGCAGTTTCTTAAAGGACGGACAGGGGAACTATGGCTACACCTTC. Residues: CASSFLKDGQGNYGYTF.

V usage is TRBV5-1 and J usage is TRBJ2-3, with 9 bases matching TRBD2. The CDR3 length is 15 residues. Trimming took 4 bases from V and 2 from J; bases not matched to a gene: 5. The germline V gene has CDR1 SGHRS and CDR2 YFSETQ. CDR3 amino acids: CASSTERGATDTQYF. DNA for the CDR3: TGCGCCAGCAGCACGGAGCGGGGGGCCACAGATACGCAGTATTTT.

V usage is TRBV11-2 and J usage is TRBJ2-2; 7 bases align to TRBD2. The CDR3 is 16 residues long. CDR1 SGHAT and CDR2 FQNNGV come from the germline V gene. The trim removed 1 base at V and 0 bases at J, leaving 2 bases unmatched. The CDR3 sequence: CASSLAAGTNTGELFF. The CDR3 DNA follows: TGTGCCAGCAGCTTAGCAGCGGGGACGAACACCGGGGAGCTGTTTTTT.

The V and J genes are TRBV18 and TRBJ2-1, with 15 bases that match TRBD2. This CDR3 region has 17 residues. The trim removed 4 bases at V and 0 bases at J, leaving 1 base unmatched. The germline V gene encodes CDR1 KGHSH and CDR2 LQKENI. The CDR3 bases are TGTGCCAGCTCACAGGGACTAGCGGGAGGCTCCTACAATGAGCAGTTCTTC. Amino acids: CASSQGLAGGSYNEQFF.

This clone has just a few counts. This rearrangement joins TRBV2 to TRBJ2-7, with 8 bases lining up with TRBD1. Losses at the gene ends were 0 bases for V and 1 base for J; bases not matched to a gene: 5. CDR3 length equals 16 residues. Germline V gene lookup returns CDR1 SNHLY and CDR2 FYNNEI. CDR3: CASSEAGRDRSYEQYF. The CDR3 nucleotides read TGTGCCAGCAGTGAAGCAGGTCGGGACAGGTCCTACGAGCAGTACTTC.

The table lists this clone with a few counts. The CDR3 sequence is CAISADPNQPQHF. CDR3 sequence (DNA): TGTGCCATCAGCGCAGATCCCAATCAGCCCCAGCATTTT. The chain combines TRBV10-3 with TRBJ1-5; the D is unclear. Per the germline V gene, CDR1 is ENHRY and CDR2 is SYGVKD. This CDR3 spans 13 amino acids. Trimming stripped 6 bases from V and 3 bases from J, with 9 bases between.